This T cell receptor (beta chain) was captured in a study of graft-versus-host responses after intestinal transplantation. This clone has only one observation. Its antigen is currently unknown. Sequencing was performed with immunoSEQ multiplex PCR; in TCRdb, only in-frame clones are kept and a portion is missing. The sample shows around 24,000 clones, roughly 82% of them seen only once. The V and J ends lost 0 bases and 2 bases respectively, with 8 bases between them. The CDR3 has 14 amino acids. Germline V gives CDR1 MGHRA, CDR2 YSYEKL. This receptor was taken from a human donor who was the organ donor for an intestinal transplant. Sequenced here: unstimulated CD8+ T cells sorted from spleen or lymph node cells, sampled before transplant. This rearrangement joins TRBV4-1 to TRBJ2-7, with D possibly matching TRBD1 (5 bases). Here the CDR3 reads CASSQDRTTYEQYF. The CDR3 bases are TGCGCCAGCAGCCAAGATCGGACAACCTACGAGCAGTACTTC.